The clone carrying this T cell receptor beta chain was observed a handful of times. What it binds is unknown. CDR3 length: 15 residues. Germline CDR1 and CDR2: SGHRS and YFSETQ. V dropped 0 bases and J dropped 4 bases, with 13 bases sitting between them. Every TCR beta cDNA library bore unique molecular identifiers. The authors obtained 540,000 or so cDNA molecules from approximately 0.95 to 9.8 million T cells. TCRdb ran MiXCR on the PCR reads and lists one entry per CDR3 protein. The sample lists about 620,000 distinct CDR3 sequences, about 40% seen once, with roughly 1.7% in the top ten. The data were taken from a study of post-analysis software for immune sequencing data. Study-level results: Those samples that were prepared in the same batch co-clustered strongly by F measure. Relative to controls, patients with multiple sclerosis showed significantly lower normalized Chao1 diversity. TRBV5-6, TRBV5-1 and TRBV20-1 were among five TRBV segments more frequent in patients than controls.

The TCR comes from a girl between 10 and 17 years old with multiple sclerosis. Sequencing was done on a sample of blood. The chain carries TRBV5-1 and TRBJ1-2; D uncertain. Written as DNA, the CDR3 is TGCGCCAGCAGCTTGGGGACGGTGAACTTCTATGGCTACACCTTC. Translation: CASSLGTVNFYGYTF.